This TCR beta chain was retrieved from a study of OX40 agonist ivuxolimab in advanced cancers. Overall study: Two patients with cutaneous melanoma and one with hepatocellular carcinoma, three in total, showed partial responses. Findings of the study overall: Among the lowest peripheral clonal expansion occurred in 0.1-3.0 mg/kg partial responders.

Details on this clone: Its antigen is undetermined.

V was shortened by 7 bases and J by 4 bases, with 11 bases between the two germline ends. The CDR3 consists of 13 residues. Germline V gene lookup returns CDR1 SGHTA and CDR2 FQGNSA. The repertoire was sequenced with immunoSEQ multiplex PCR; TCRdb's copy has only in-frame clones and lacks some. The top ten clones hold approximately 5% of a sample with some 61,000 clones, around 89% of them seen once. The sequence derives from an adult with an advanced solid tumor such as melanoma, head and neck, liver or kidney cancer. The sample in question was CD4+ or CD8+ T cells sorted from blood, obtained in a trial of the OX40 agonist ivuxolimab. The chain recombines TRBV7-2 with TRBJ2-1; D possibly corresponds to TRBD1 (6 bases). The CDR3 DNA is TGTGCCAGCAAAATCGGACAGTACAATGAGCAGTTCTTC. Its protein is CASKIGQYNEQFF.